This paragraph covers one T cell receptor beta chain sequence. What it binds is not known. This record comes from a study of T cell repertoires in cytomegalovirus infection. One entry per CDR3 protein, called by TCRdb with MiXCR from the reads. The profile shows around 300,000 distinct CDR3 sequences, approximately 22% of them singletons. The CDR3 is made up of 14 amino acids. Germline loops: CDR1 SGHVT, CDR2 SQSDAQ. V was trimmed by 4 bases and J by 0 bases, leaving 9 bases between them. The input for sequencing was cultured PBMCs, taken from culture after CMV antigen stimulation. The rearrangement uses TRBV7-4 and TRBJ1-2; D gene unclear. This receptor was taken from a human donor in good health (CMV status not recorded). Some clones in this sample may be carry-over from other donors' samples. CDR3 amino acids: CASSSSGANYGYTF. Here the CDR3 DNA reads TGTGCCAGCAGCTCAAGCGGAGCTAACTATGGCTACACCTTC.